These 12 T cell receptor beta chains came from one sample sequenced in a study of OX40 agonist ivuxolimab in advanced cancers. Sequencing was performed with immunoSEQ multiplex PCR; in TCRdb, only in-frame clones are kept and a portion is missing. The data contain roughly 86,000 clones, roughly 90% of them seen just once; the ten biggest clones take up around 0.7%. The sequenced sample was CD4+ or CD8+ T cells sorted from blood, obtained in a trial of the OX40 agonist ivuxolimab. The receptor set was obtained from an adult with an advanced solid tumor such as melanoma, head and neck, liver or kidney cancer.

The chain employs TRBV6-5 and TRBJ1-1; D gene ambiguous. The CDR3 sequence is 12 residues long. V was clipped by 6 bases and J by 3 bases, with 8 bases between them. CDR1 is MNHEY and CDR2 is SVGAGI in the germline V gene. DNA for the CDR3: TGTGCCAGCAGCACTTTGCACACTGAAGCTTTCTTT. This translates into CASSTLHTEAFF.

The table lists this clone with a count of one. The chain combines TRBV28 with TRBJ2-5; a weak D match, TRBD2 (5 bases). Near its end, the DNA agrees better with TRBJ2-7, so the J call may be wrong. Per the germline V gene, CDR1 is MDHEN and CDR2 is SYDVKM. The CDR3 has 15 amino acids. The CDR3 nucleotides read TGTGCCAGCAGCCGGGGTGGAGTAGGACGGTACGAGCAGTACTTC. Translated: CASSRGGVGRYEQYF.

This chain connects TRBV7-2 to TRBJ2-3, with D maybe TRBD2 (5 bases). V was cut by 6 bases and J by 2 bases, with 18 bases left in between. Germline CDR1 reads SGHTA; CDR2 reads FQGNSA. The CDR3 covers 16 residues. This CDR3 reads CASSLDSLTVTDTQYF. The CDR3 DNA reads as TGTGCCAGCAGTTTGGACTCCCTGACCGTCACAGATACGCAGTATTTT.

V usage is TRBV6-6 and J usage is TRBJ1-5; unclear D gene. V lost 3 bases to trimming and J lost 4 bases, with 4 bases between them. Germline V lookup: CDR1 MNHNY, CDR2 SVGAGI (reference sequence). The CDR3 consists of 12 residues. In nucleotides, the CDR3 is TGTGCCAGCAGTTATGGTAATCAGCCCCAGCATTTT. It specifies CASSYGNQPQHF.

The chain recombines TRBV18 with TRBJ1-5, with TRBD1 identical over 7 bases. The CDR3 is 13 residues long. CDR1 is KGHSH, CDR2 LQKENI, per germline. V dropped 3 bases and J dropped 8; count of bases not matched to a gene: 4. CDR3 bases: TGTGCCAGCTCACCGACAGGGCGGGAGCCCCAGCATTTT. It is translated as CASSPTGREPQHF.

This chain links TRBV6-1 with TRBJ2-2; 9 nucleotides match TRBD2. V was clipped by 7 bases and J by 6 bases; unmatched bases: 6. Germline V lookup: CDR1 MNHNS, CDR2 SASEGT. CDR3 size: 14 residues. CDR3 sequence reads: CASILLAGSGELFF. The DNA of the CDR3 is TGTGCCAGCATTCTACTAGCGGGTTCCGGGGAGCTGTTTTTT.

The gene calls are TRBV18 and TRBJ2-7; D remains unclear. Germline values: CDR1 KGHSH, CDR2 LQKENI. Trimming cost V 3 bases and J 2 bases, with 11 bases left between them. The CDR3 runs 14 residues. The CDR3 spells CASSPRGRAYEQYF. As DNA, the CDR3 is TGTGCCAGCTCACCGCGCGGTCGGGCCTACGAGCAGTACTTC.

DNA for the CDR3: TGTGCCAGCAGCCGCGGACAGAACACTGAAGCTTTCTTT. Protein: CASSRGQNTEAFF. The J gene is TRBJ1-1, the V gene TRBV7-2; TRBD1 is a possible D gene (5 bases). The CDR3 covers 13 residues. Germline V lookup: CDR1 SGHTA, CDR2 FQGNSA. V was shortened by 5 bases and J by 1 base, with 8 bases between the two germline ends. Combining the CDR3 with reference TRBV7-2 and TRBJ1-1 gives the whole variable domain GAGVSQSPSNKVTEKGKDVELRCDPISGHTALYWYRQSLGQGLEFLIYFQGNSAPDKSGLPSDRFSAERTGGSVSTLTIQRTQQEDSAVYLCASSRGQNTEAFFGQGTRLTVV.

This clone has a single count. V and J are TRBV5-1 and TRBJ2-1, with 9 bases that match TRBD1. CDR1 is SGHRS and CDR2 is YFSETQ in the germline V gene. The CDR3 spans 13 residues. V was clipped by 5 bases and J by 10 bases; unmatched bases: 7. This CDR3 is CASSWDRDREQFF. In DNA form, the CDR3 reads TGCGCCAGCAGTTGGGACAGGGACCGCGAGCAGTTCTTC.

J is TRBJ2-7 and V is TRBV7-9, with D perhaps assigned TRBD1 or TRBD2 (5 bases each). The CDR3 contains 16 residues. From germline, CDR1 is SEHNR and CDR2 FQNEAQ (reference sequence). Trimming left V 2 bases short and J 5 bases short, with 19 bases between. The CDR3 region has the DNA TGTGCCAGCAGCTTAAGTCCCGGGGCTAGTTCCCACGAGCAGTACTTC. Translated, it gives CASSLSPGASSHEQYF.

The chain combines TRBV27 with TRBJ2-7; the D gene is possibly TRBD2 (6 bases). The germline V gene has CDR1 MNHEY and CDR2 SMNVEV (reference sequence). V dropped 5 bases and J dropped 5 bases, with 22 bases sitting between them. The CDR3 has 16 amino acids. Written as DNA, the CDR3 is TGTGCCAGCAGTGAAACCGGGACTCGAGAGAAAAACGAGCAGTACTTC. Residues: CASSETGTREKNEQYF.

This chain connects TRBV27 to TRBJ1-5; D may be TRBD1 (6 bases). With 5 bases removed from V and 6 bases from J, the gap between germline ends came to 14 bases. CDR3 size: 14 residues. CDR1 MNHEY and CDR2 SMNVEV come from the germline V gene (reference sequence). CDR3 in DNA: TGTGCCAGCAGTAAGGGGGGGACGAGTCAGCCCCAGCATTTT. Residues: CASSKGGTSQPQHF.